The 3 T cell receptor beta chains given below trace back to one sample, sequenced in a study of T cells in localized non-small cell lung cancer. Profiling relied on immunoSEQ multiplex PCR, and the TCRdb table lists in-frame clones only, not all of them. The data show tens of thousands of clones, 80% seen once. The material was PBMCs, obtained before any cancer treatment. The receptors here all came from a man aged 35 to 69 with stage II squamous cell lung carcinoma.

The CDR3 loop reads CASSLTARNTEAFF. The CDR3 bases are TGTGCCAGCAGCTTAACGGCCAGGAACACTGAAGCTTTCTTT. V and J are TRBV7-3 and TRBJ1-1; no firm D call. The V end was cut by 0 bases, the J end by 1 base, with 6 bases between. The CDR3 contains 14 residues. Germline CDR1 reads SGHTA; CDR2 reads FQGTGA.

The CDR3 sequence: CASSLAGSSYEQYF. DNA for the CDR3: TGTGCCAGCAGCTTAGCCGGGAGCTCCTACGAGCAGTACTTC. The chain has TRBV7-6 and TRBJ2-7, with TRBD2 as a possible D gene (6 bases). V shed 0 bases and J shed 0 bases, with 6 bases lying between them. In germline, CDR1 is SGHVS, CDR2 FNYEAQ. The CDR3 consists of 14 residues. Based on the CDR3 plus reference TRBV7-6 and TRBJ2-7, the full variable domain is GAGVSQSPRYKVTKRGQDVALRCDPISGHVSLYWYRQALGQGPEFLTYFNYEAQQDKSGLPNDRFSAERPEGSISTLTIQRTEQRDSAMYRCASSLAGSSYEQYFGPGTRLTVT.

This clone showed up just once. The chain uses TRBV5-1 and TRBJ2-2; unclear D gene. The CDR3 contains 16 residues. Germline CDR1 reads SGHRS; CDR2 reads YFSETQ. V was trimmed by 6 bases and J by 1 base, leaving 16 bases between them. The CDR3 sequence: CASTVTTTLNTGELFF. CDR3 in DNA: TGCGCCAGCACTGTGACAACAACTCTGAACACCGGGGAGCTGTTTTTT.